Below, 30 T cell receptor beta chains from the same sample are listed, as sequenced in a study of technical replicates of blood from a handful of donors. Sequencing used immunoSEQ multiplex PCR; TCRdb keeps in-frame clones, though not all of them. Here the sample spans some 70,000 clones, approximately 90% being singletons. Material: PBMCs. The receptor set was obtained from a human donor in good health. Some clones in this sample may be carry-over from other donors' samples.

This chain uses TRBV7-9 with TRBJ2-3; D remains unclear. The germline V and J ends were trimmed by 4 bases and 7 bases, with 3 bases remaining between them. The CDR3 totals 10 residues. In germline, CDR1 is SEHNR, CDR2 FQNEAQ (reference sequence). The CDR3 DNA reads TGTGCCAGCAGCTCCAATACGCAGTATTTT. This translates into CASSSNTQYF.

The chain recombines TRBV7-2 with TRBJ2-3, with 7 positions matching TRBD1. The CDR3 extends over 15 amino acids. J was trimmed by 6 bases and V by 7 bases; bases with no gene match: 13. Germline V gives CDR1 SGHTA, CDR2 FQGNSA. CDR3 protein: CASTTRRGLGDTQYF. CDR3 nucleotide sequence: TGTGCCAGCACCACGAGAAGGGGGCTCGGGGATACGCAGTATTTT.

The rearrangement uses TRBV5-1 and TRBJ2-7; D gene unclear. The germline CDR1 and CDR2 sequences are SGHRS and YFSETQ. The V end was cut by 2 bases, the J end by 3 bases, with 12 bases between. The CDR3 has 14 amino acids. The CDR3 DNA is TGCGCCAGCAGCTTTGAACAGAAATACTACGAGCAGTACTTC. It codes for CASSFEQKYYEQYF. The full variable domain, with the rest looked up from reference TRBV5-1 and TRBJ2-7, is KAGVTQTPRYLIKTRGQQVTLSCSPISGHRSVSWYQQTPGQGLQFLFEYFSETQRNKGNFPGRFSGRQFSNSRSEMNVSTLELGDSALYLCASSFEQKYYEQYFGPGTRLTVT.

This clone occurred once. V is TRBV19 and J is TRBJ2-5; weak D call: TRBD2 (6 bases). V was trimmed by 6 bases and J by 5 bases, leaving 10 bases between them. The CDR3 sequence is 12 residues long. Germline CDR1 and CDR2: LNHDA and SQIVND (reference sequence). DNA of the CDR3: TGTGCCAGTAGGCAGGCGGGGGAGACCCAGTACTTC. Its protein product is CASRQAGETQYF.

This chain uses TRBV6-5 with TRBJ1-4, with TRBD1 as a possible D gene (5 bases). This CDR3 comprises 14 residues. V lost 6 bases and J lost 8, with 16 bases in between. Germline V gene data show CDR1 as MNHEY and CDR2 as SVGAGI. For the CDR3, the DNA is TGTGCCAGCAGGATGGGGGGTTCAGGCGAAAAACTGTTTTTT. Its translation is CASRMGGSGEKLFF.

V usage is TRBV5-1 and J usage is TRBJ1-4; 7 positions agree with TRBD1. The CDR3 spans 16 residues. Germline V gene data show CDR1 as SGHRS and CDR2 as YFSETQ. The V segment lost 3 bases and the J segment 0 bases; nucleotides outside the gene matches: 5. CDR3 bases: TGCGCCAGCAGCTACGGGACAGTCACAACTAATGAAAAACTGTTTTTT. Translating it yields CASSYGTVTTNEKLFF.

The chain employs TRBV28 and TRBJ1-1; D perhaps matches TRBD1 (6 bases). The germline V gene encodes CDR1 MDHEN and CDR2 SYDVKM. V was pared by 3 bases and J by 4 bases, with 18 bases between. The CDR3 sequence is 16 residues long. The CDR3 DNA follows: TGTGCCAGCAGTTTTTATCTAGGGGGAGTGGGCACTGAAGCTTTCTTT. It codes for CASSFYLGGVGTEAFF. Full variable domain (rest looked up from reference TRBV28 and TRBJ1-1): DVKVTQSSRYLVKRTGEKVFLECVQDMDHENMFWYRQDPGLGLRLIYFSYDVKMKEKGDIPEGYSVSREKKERFSLILESASTNQTSMYLCASSFYLGGVGTEAFFGQGTRLTVV.

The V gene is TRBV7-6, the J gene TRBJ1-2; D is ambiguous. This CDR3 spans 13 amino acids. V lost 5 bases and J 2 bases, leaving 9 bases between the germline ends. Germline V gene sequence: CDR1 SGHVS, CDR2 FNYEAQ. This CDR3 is CASSPGLNYGYTF. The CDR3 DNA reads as TGTGCCAGCAGCCCCGGACTGAACTATGGCTACACCTTC.

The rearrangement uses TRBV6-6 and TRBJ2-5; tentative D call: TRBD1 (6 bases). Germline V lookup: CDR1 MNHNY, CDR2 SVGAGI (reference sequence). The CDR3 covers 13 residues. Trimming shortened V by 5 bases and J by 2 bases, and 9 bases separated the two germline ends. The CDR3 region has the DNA TGTGCCAGCAGTCGGGACATTCAAGAGACCCAGTACTTC. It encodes CASSRDIQETQYF.

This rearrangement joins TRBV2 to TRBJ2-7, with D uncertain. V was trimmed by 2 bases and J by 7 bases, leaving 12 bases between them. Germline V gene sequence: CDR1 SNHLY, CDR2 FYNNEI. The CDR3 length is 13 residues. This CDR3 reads CASSEYPVSEQYF. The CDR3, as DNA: TGTGCCAGCAGTGAATATCCGGTTAGTGAGCAGTACTTC.

The CDR3 DNA follows: TGTGCCTGGAGTACTATCGCCTACAATGAGCAGTTCTTC. It specifies CAWSTIAYNEQFF. This chain joins TRBV30 and TRBJ2-1; no clear D. Trimming took 2 bases from V and 2 from J, leaving 7 bases between them. Germline loops: CDR1 GTSNPN, CDR2 SVGIG (reference sequence). This CDR3 is built from 13 residues.

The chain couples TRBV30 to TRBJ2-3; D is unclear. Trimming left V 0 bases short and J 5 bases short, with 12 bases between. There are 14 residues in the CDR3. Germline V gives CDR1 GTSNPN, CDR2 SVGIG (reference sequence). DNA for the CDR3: TGTGCCTGGAGTGTAGAGGCCTTAAAAGATACGCAGTATTTT. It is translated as CAWSVEALKDTQYF.

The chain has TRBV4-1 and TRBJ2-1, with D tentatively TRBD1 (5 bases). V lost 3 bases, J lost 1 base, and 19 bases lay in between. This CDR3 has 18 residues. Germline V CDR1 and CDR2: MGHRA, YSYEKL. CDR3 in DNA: TGCGCCAGCAGCCAGGTATGGGGCCAAACTAAGTCCTACAATGAGCAGTTCTTC. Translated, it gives CASSQVWGQTKSYNEQFF.

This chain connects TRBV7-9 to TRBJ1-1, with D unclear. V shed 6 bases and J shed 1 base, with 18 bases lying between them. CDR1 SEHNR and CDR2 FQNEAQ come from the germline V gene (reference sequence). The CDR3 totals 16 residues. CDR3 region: CASSPRSGKGNTEAFF. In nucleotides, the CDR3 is TGTGCCAGCAGTCCCCGATCGGGAAAAGGGAACACTGAAGCTTTCTTT.

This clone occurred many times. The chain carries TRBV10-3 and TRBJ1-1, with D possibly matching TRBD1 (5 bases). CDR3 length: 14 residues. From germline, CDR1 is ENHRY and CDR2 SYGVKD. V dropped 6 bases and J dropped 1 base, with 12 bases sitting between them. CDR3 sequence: CAIREKGSNTEAFF. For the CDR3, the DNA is TGTGCCATCAGGGAAAAGGGGTCGAACACTGAAGCTTTCTTT.

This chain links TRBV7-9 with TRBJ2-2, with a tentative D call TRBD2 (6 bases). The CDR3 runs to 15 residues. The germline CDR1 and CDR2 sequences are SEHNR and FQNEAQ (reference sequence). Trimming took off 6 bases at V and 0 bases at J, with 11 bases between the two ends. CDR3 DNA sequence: TGTGCCAGCAGACCCGGGACTCCGAACACCGGGGAGCTGTTTTTT. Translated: CASRPGTPNTGELFF.

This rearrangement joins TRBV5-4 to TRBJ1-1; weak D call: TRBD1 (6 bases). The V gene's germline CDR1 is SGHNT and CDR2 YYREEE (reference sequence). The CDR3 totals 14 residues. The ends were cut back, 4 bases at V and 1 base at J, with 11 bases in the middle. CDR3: CASSTDRTNTEAFF. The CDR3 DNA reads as TGTGCCAGCAGCACGGACAGAACGAACACTGAAGCTTTCTTT.

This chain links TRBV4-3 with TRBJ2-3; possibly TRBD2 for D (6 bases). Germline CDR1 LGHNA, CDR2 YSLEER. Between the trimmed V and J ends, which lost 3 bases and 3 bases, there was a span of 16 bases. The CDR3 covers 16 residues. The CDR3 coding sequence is TGCGCCAGCAGCCAGCCAATCCGGGACTGGACAGATACGCAGTATTTT. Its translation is CASSQPIRDWTDTQYF.

CDR3 nucleotide sequence: TGCGCCAGCAGCGTACGGACAGCTAGTATGTTGAGTGGCTACACCTTC. Translated: CASSVRTASMLSGYTF. The chain recombines TRBV4-1 with TRBJ1-2, with a weak D call TRBD1 (6 bases). With 5 bases removed from V and 7 bases from J, the gap between germline ends came to 23 bases. The CDR3 consists of 16 residues. CDR1 and CDR2 from the germline V gene are MGHRA and YSYEKL.

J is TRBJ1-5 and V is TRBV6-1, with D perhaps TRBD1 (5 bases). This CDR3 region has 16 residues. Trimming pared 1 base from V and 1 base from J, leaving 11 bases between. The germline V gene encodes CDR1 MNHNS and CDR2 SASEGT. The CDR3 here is CASSEVRGGSNQPQHF. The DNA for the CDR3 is TGTGCCAGCAGTGAAGTTAGGGGAGGAAGCAATCAGCCCCAGCATTTT.

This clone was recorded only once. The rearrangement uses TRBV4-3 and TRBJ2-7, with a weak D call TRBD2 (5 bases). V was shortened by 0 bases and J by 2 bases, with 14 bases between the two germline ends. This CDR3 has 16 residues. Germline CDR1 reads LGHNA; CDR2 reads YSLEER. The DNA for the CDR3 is TGCGCCAGCAGCCAAGATCGGTTAGCGCCCCCCTACGAGCAGTACTTC. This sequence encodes CASSQDRLAPPYEQYF.

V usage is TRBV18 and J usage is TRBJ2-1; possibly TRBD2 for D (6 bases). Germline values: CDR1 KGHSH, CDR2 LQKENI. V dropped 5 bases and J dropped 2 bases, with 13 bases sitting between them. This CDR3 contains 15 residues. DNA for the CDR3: TGTGCCAGCTCAGCGGGACCCGGGACCTACAATGAGCAGTTCTTC. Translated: CASSAGPGTYNEQFF.

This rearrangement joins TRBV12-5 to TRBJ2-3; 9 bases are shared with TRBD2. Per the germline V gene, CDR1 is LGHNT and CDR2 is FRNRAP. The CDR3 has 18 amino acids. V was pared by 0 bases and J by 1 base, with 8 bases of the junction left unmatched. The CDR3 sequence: CASGLVFLAGSGTDTQYF. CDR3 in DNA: TGTGCTAGTGGTTTGGTATTCCTAGCGGGATCCGGCACAGATACGCAGTATTTT.

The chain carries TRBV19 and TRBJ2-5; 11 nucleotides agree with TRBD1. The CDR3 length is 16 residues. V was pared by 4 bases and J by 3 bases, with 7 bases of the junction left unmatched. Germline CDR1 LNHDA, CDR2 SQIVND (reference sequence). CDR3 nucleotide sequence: TGTGCCAGTAGTAGGCCTTGGACAGGGGGCAAAGAGACCCAGTACTTC. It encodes CASSRPWTGGKETQYF.

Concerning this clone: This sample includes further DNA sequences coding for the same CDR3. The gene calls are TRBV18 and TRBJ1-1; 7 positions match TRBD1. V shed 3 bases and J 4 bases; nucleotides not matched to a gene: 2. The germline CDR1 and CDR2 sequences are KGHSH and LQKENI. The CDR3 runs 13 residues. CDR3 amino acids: CASSPQGGTEAFF. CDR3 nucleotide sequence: TGTGCCAGCTCACCCCAGGGGGGCACTGAAGCTTTCTTT.

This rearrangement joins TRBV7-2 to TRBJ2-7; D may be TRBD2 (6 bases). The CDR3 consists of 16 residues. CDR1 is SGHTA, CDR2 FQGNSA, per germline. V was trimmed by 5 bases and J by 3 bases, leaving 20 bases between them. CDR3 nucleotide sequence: TGTGCCAGCAGCCCCCAGGGCGGGACCACGGGCTACGAGCAGTACTTC. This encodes CASSPQGGTTGYEQYF.

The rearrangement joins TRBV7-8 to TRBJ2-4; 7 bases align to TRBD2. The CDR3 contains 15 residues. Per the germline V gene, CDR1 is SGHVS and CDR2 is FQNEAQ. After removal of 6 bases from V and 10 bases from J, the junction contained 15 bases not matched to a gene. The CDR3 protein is CASRYISGGPEIQYF. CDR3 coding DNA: TGTGCCAGCAGATACATCTCGGGAGGCCCTGAGATTCAGTACTTC.

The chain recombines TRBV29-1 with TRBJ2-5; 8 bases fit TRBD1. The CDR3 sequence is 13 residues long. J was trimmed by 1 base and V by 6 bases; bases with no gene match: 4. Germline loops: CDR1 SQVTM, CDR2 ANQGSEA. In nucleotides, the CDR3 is TGCAGCGTCCGGACAGGGTCCCAAGAGACCCAGTACTTC. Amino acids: CSVRTGSQETQYF.

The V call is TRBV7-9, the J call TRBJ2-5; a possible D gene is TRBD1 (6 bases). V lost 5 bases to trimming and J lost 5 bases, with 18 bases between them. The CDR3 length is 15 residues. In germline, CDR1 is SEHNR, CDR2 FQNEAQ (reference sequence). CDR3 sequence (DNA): TGTGCCAGCAGCCCGAGAAGTGGGGGCTGGGAGACCCAGTACTTC. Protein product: CASSPRSGGWETQYF.

The CDR3 region is CASIRQGMAYGYTF. In nucleotides, the CDR3 is TGTGCCAGCATCCGACAGGGGATGGCCTATGGCTACACCTTC. The V gene is TRBV6-1, the J gene TRBJ1-2, with 8 positions matching TRBD1. The CDR3 has 14 residues. The germline V gene has CDR1 MNHNS and CDR2 SASEGT. The V gene end was trimmed by 7 bases and the J gene end by 4 bases; junction bases not matched to a gene: 8.